The table lists the clone carrying this TCR beta chain with a few counts. Its antigen is not identified. The data originate from a study of shared clonotypes between healthy human individuals. In the study overall: Researchers assigned three CD4 naive, three CD4 memory, two CD8 naive and one CD8 memory plate to each donor.

Overall study findings and caveats: Across a few donors, naive CD4 shared roughly 5%, naive CD8 more than 3%, memory CD4 roughly 2.5%, memory CD8 around 0.36%. Estimated clonotype richness was generally higher in naive than memory subsets.

In the study's own analysis: ImmunoSEQ supplied junction-only sequences lacking quality scores, so filtering was different. Generated by immunoSEQ multiplex PCR, the TCRdb table keeps only in-frame clones and is missing some. That table gives V, J and clone size, and the DNA gave D and trimming. The table has about a million clones, approximately 80% seen once. The sample consisted of memory CD4+ T cells from PBMCs. Subset described: CD45RA-negative fraction. The clonotype originates from a man between 18 and 35 years old in good health. Some clones in this sample may be carry-over from other donors' samples.

The chain's CDR3 is CASRPGGGDEQFF. In nucleotides, the CDR3 is TGTGCCAGCAGACCCGGAGGAGGCGATGAGCAGTTCTTC. The genes are TRBV6-6 and TRBJ2-1; tentatively, D is TRBD2 (5 bases). Germline CDR1 MNHNY, CDR2 SVGAGI (reference sequence). The CDR3 has 13 residues. V dropped 6 bases and J dropped 8 bases, with 14 bases sitting between them.